The entry below describes one TCR beta chain. Its target is unknown. V gave up 5 bases and J gave up 2 bases, with 19 bases separating them. This CDR3 comprises 16 residues. The germline V gene encodes CDR1 SGHVS and CDR2 FQNEAQ. Donors in the study were healthy people who gave bone marrow. These data are taken from a study of cytomegalovirus exposure and HLA in healthy donors. Study-level findings and limits: Later analysis identified several of the most significant clusters that appeared linked to common viral pathogens.

PCR involved 60 Vbeta and 13 Jbeta primers. Per the authors' pipeline: About 9.9 million of the 80 million or so unique TCR beta chains counted in a later analysis were shared. The table came from immunoSEQ multiplex PCR; TCRdb's copy has only in-frame clones and leaves some out. D and trimming were read from the DNA, whereas the V and J calls and clone size are those reported in that table. This table has approximately 190,000 clones, roughly 70% appearing once. The sample comprised PBMCs. This receptor was taken from a woman aged 25 to 39 in good health and CMV-seronegative. The gene calls are TRBV7-8 and TRBJ2-7; tentative D call: TRBD2 (6 bases). Written as DNA, the CDR3 is TGTGCCAGCAGCACGACGCCGCGGGGTCTTACCTACGAGCAGTACTTC. Residues: CASSTTPRGLTYEQYF.